The source of this T cell receptor (beta chain) is a study of cytomegalovirus exposure and HLA in healthy donors listed by TCRdb under 2017. In the study overall: An earlier analysis of roughly 500 of the donors reported under 300 Gb of sequence data and roughly 120 million unique TCR beta sequences obtained from about 180 million T cells. The aim of the study was to test whether cataloging public T cell receptors could identify signatures of past pathogen exposure. In addition to the first cohort of 666 subjects, a separate validation cohort of 130 or so different subjects was used. Donor age, sex, ethnicity and CMV serostatus were compiled alongside the repertoire data. In an earlier analysis of a few hundred of the donors, high-throughput TCR beta sequencing was used to judge whether each TCR beta V gene segment behaved as functional or pseudogenic. In a later genetic analysis, genome-wide SNP genotypes for about three fifths of the 666 donors were used, and that subset was treated as a discovery cohort. HLA typing covered class I and class II loci at four-digit resolution. A few DR-DQ haplotypes were treated as single units for association and clustering because of strong linkage in the cohort. On average, over 200,000 unique TCR beta nucleotide sequences were sequenced per donor among a few hundred genotyped donors of the cohort, with about 17% of those sequences being non-productive. Typing coverage differed by locus: A, B, C, DRB1 and DQB1 were typed in roughly 629-630 donors, DQA1 in 500 to 550, DPA1 in 600 to 610, and DPB1 in 472. To predict cytomegalovirus infection status, the study combined high-throughput TCR immunosequencing, statistical association of individual TCRs with disease status, and machine learning. About 330 gigabases of sequencing data and 70 million to 95 million unique TCR sequences made up an early release that covered around 640 HLA-typed donors. Rather than drawing on any new phenotypic data, the later analysis identified candidate immune exposures from TCR beta sequences and the way those sequences occurred across donors. Every discovery cohort repertoire had been produced on one sequencing platform. The T cell repertoires of some 670 subjects were profiled by immunosequencing and related to cytomegalovirus serostatus. In a later analysis, previously published TCR beta repertoires from 500 to 750 donors were re-analyzed and high-resolution HLA genotyping was added so that TCR occurrence patterns could be studied. Of the 300 to 400 genotyped donors, around 81% fell in the genetic ancestry cluster associated with self-reported Caucasian donors.

For this clone: This clone's antigen is unknown. No clone much larger than this one lies a single base away; base qualities are absent.

The cohort consisted of 650 to 850 healthy bone marrow donors. Cohort members were all nominally healthy when sampled, although unrecorded immune exposures were likely present. CMV serostatus was recorded as positive for about 300 and negative for about 55% of the 666 cohort members, whereas no CMV serostatus was recorded for the donor in question. A peripheral blood sample was collected from each donor, and TCR beta sequencing was performed on peripheral blood mononuclear cells. Genomic DNA was extracted from the blood cell samples with the Qiagen DNeasy Blood Extraction Kit. The CDR3 runs 14 amino acids, cysteine and phenylalanine included. The CDR3 DNA has 42 bases and is translated from base 1. The junction shows trimming of 0 bases on V and 10 bases on J, plus 13 bases between the germline ends. Based on the germline V gene, the CDR1 and CDR2 sequences are MGHRA and YSYEKL. Receptors were amplified or captured by the immunoSEQ multiplex PCR assay. A mixture of 60 forward primers for TCR Vbeta segments and 13 reverse primers for TCR Jbeta segments was used in the multiplex PCR. The CDR3 region of rearranged TCR beta genes was amplified from genomic DNA with a multiplex PCR assay. The Illumina HiSeq System was used to sequence the amplified TCR beta libraries as 87-base-pair reads. In the authors' own workflow: Across the 500 to 700 repertoires, a later analysis counted some 81 million unique TCR beta chains, approximately 10 million of which were shared by at least two donors. Raw reads were error-corrected and collapsed into unique sequences by a nearest-neighbor algorithm in which closely related sequences were merged to remove PCR and sequencing errors. To assign V, D and J gene segments, CDR3 sequences were aligned to IMGT reference sequences. For a sequence to be retained, a match of at least six nucleotides was required to both a V gene segment and a J gene segment. Rearrangements were called productive when the CDR3 lacked stop codons and stayed in frame with V and J; all others were non-productive. CDR3 was defined by IMGT convention, running from the second conserved V-encoded cysteine to the conserved J-encoded phenylalanine. The earlier analysis of 500 to 750 of the donors excluded any sequence lacking an unambiguous match to a single V gene segment. An earlier analysis of 587 of the donors classified V segments as functional when productive rearrangements were above 56.7% and as segregating when the standard deviation between donors was above 5%. A statistical classification framework was developed to diagnose cytomegalovirus status using the catalog of TCR beta chain sequences. A later analysis assigned V and J genes by comparing TCR nucleotide sequences with IMGT/GENE-DB human TR gene sequences. The TCRdist pipeline was used in a later analysis to assign CDR3 sequences and most-parsimonious VDJ recombination scenarios. In a later analysis, every TCR beta chain was defined by the combination of its CDR3 amino acid sequence and its V-gene family, and reads without a unique V-gene family were dropped. As a way to deal with suspected cross-contamination and a sequencing artifact, a later analysis dropped roughly 620 nucleotide sequences that were highly shared and had low generation probability. A later analysis calculated a clonal expansion index for each public chain from normalized within-repertoire ranks of inferred template counts. In a later analysis, generation probabilities were computed using a VDJ recombination model fitted to out-of-frame rearrangements, and the results were checked against IGoR. In a later analysis, TCR-TCR, TCR-HLA and TCR-CMV co-occurrence was scored with hypergeometric tests, and a repertoire-size bias correction was applied to TCR pairs. False discovery rates were estimated in a later analysis by permuting HLA or CMV assignments 20 times. In a later analysis, co-occurring TCRs were grouped using DBSCAN, with TCRdist sequence similarity added in when clustering inside HLA-allele-positive subsets. Repertoires with fewer than 30,000 or more than 120,000 public chains were left out of co-occurrence clustering, as were a handful of repertoires with anomalous nucleotide sharing. Here the immuneACCESS table is served through TCRdb, limited to in-frame sequences with V and J called. Missing clones are a known gap in these copies; in checked studies unresolved V genes cover under half, and the rest lacks a known reason. That table supplies the V and J calls and clone size; D and trimming were determined from the DNA. The sample table contains 150,000 or so clones; only one count was recorded for approximately 70% of them. The leading ten clones occupy about 2.5% of the sample.

Results and caveats for the whole study, not just this receptor: At a false discovery rate of 0.05, a later analysis linked 16,951 TCR beta sequences to specific HLA alleles. Across donors, most TCR sequences were observed very rarely, whereas some public TCRs were present in many individuals. Sequencing depth was assumed to be roughly uniform across donors in the presence/absence analyses, though that assumption may not hold. According to a later analysis, parvovirus B19, influenza, CMV and Epstein-Barr virus appeared linked to several top co-occurrence clusters. The earlier analysis of 587 of the donors excluded roughly 16 rarely observed V segments, including chromosome 9 orphons, because counts were too low. Because HLA typing was missing for some donors at each locus, association tests included only the typed subset. Only TCR beta chains were sequenced in this cohort, and the absence of alpha or paired-chain data limited detectable features. Compared with the approximately 710-donor mean, donors in an Asian-associated ancestry cluster had fewer N-insertions in productive TCRs, according to a later genetic analysis. The classifier was reported to diagnose cytomegalovirus status with high specificity and sensitivity in both the original and validation cohorts. In an earlier analysis of around 500 of the donors, most TCR beta V segments appeared in productive rearrangements about 87% or about 30% of the time, broadly matching IMGT annotations. Strong co-occurrence of HLA alleles, especially DR and DQ, made assigning TCR associations to individual alleles difficult. In a later analysis, HLA-associated TCR beta chains were found to be more clonally expanded and to have lower generation probabilities than equally common non-associated chains. A further reported finding was that TCR beta sequences accurately predicted the HLA-A and HLA-B alleles for most subjects in the first cohort. A cluster of highly shared sequence variants was judged likely to be a technical artifact of the sequencing pipeline. In the study, 150 to 200 TCR beta chains were listed as associated with cytomegalovirus. V-gene and J-gene trimming of TCR beta chains was associated with a missense DCLRE1C variant in a later genetic analysis, and the association was replicated in an independent cohort. A few of the identified cytomegalovirus-associated TCR beta chains were confirmed in vitro to be specific for cytomegalovirus antigens. In a later analysis, most CMV-associated TCR beta chains were found to appear HLA-restricted, with HLA associations seemingly driven largely by CMV exposure. It was suggested by the authors that the approach could potentially be generalized to other disease states and immunological phenotypes. Linkage disequilibrium might explain the correlated functional status among segregating V segments, but an unknown experimental factor could not be ruled out. Some IMGT-functional V segments, including TRBV6-2 and TRBV6-3, could not be told apart with the 87-base-pair reads, so those segments were excluded. CMV serostatus was the only immune exposure information available for the cohort. In a later analysis, TCR association rates were found to vary across HLA loci, with the most associated TCRs seen for DRB1 alleles and the fewest for HLA-C alleles.

The TCR originated in a human donor in good health. The specimen was PBMCs. The chain links TRBV4-1 with TRBJ1-5; the D gene is not confidently resolved. Read as DNA, the sequence is TGCGCCAGCAGCCAAGATAGAGTGCCCGGTCCCCAGCATTTT. Translated, it gives CASSQDRVPGPQHF.